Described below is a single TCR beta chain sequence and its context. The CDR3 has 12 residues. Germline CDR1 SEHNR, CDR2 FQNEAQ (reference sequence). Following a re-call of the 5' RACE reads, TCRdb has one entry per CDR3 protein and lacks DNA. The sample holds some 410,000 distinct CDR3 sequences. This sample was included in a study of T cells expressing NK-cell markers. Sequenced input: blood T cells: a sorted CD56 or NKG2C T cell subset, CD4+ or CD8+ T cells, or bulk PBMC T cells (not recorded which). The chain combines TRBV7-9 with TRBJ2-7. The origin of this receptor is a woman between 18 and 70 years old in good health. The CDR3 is CASSWSGYEQYF.